This record looks at one T cell receptor (beta chain) sequence and its context. This record belongs to a study of blood T cell repertoires in COVID-19. The overall study: Researchers got acute and convalescent COVID-19 samples from the United States, Italy and Spain. The analysed material was cDNA or gDNA that came from T cells, B-cell-depleted T cells, or PBMCs.

The V end was cut by 0 bases, the J end by 0 bases, with 6 bases between. Per the germline V gene, CDR1 is SGDLS and CDR2 is YYNGEE. This CDR3 has 15 residues. Here immunoSEQ multiplex PCR was the method, and the copy in TCRdb shows in-frame clones only, minus some. The sample contains 250,000 to 350,000 clones, approximately 90% of which appear only once. The chain is built from TRBV9 and TRBJ1-4; D is uncertain. Material for sequencing was peripheral blood. The origin of this receptor is a woman aged 50 to 65 who had recovered from COVID-19. CDR3: CASSVGGTTNEKLFF. The CDR3 DNA is TGTGCCAGCAGCGTAGGAGGGACAACTAATGAAAAACTGTTTTTT. The full variable domain, rest sourced from reference TRBV9 and TRBJ1-4, is DSGVTQTPKHLITATGQRVTLRCSPRSGDLSVYWYQQSLDQGLQFLIQYYNGEERAKGNILERFSAQQFPDLHSELNLSSLELGDSALYFCASSVGGTTNEKLFFGSGTQLSVL.